This T cell receptor beta chain was sequenced for a study of blood T cell repertoires in COVID-19. The overall study: Collection of acute and convalescent COVID-19 samples took place in the United States, Italy and Spain. In each case, the material was cDNA or gDNA derived from T cells, B-cell-depleted T cells, or PBMCs.

Trimming at V came to 4 bases and at J to 4 bases, leaving 13 bases not matched to a gene. The CDR3 spans 16 residues. CDR1 and CDR2 (germline): LGHNA, YSLEER. Original methodology: From reference gene primer amplification, estimates of nucleated cell counts were derived. Some clones are missing from TCRdb's copy, which holds only in-frame ones; the method was immunoSEQ multiplex PCR. The V and J calls and clone size were taken over from that table, and D and trimming were inferred from the DNA. The table has 200,000 to 250,000 clones, more than 70% seen once. Sequencing used peripheral blood. The chain is built from TRBV4-3 and TRBJ2-7; 7 bases align to TRBD1. The sequence derives from a human donor in a cohort sampled during active COVID-19. Here the CDR3 DNA reads TGCGCCAGCAGCCCGTTACCCGGGACAGTGCTATACGAGCAGTACTTC. The encoded protein is CASSPLPGTVLYEQYF.